This T cell receptor beta chain was observed in a study of blood T cells in healthy people across ages. Whole-study context: Capturing about one barcoded beta molecule per two T cells was achieved by template switching. Study-level results: Higher diversity, along with more naive CD4+ cells, distinguished long-lived donors from aged donors. Lack of knowledge of donor CMV status possibly confounded expanded clonotype changes.

As for this clonotype: What it recognizes is unknown.

Next came a second PCR, run for about 7 to 11 cycles, which used a sample-barcoded 5' primer along with a J-beta primer mix. TCRdb re-called the 5' RACE reads through MiXCR, storing one row per CDR3 protein. This table holds 500,000 to 700,000 distinct CDR3 sequences, less than 35% found once. The germline V gene has CDR1 MNHNS and CDR2 SASEGT. The CDR3 covers 15 residues. The V gene lost 2 bases and the J gene lost 0 bases, with 10 bases spanning the gap. The receptor was derived from a woman aged 80 or over in good health. The chain combines TRBV6-1 with TRBJ1-2; D is uncertain. Sequenced: blood. DNA for the CDR3: TGTGCCAGCAGTGAAATAGGTGCAGCTAACTATGGCTACACCTTC. Translation: CASSEIGAANYGYTF.